This T cell receptor beta chain derives from a study of T cell changes during pregnancy in multiple sclerosis. CDR3 length equals 11 residues. V was trimmed by 6 bases and J by 4 bases, leaving 9 bases between them. The V gene's germline CDR1 is GTSNPN and CDR2 SVGIG (reference sequence). Data came from immunoSEQ multiplex PCR; TCRdb stores just in-frame clones and leaves some out. The data hold tens of thousands of clones, with 90% to 95% observed a single time. This chain connects TRBV30 to TRBJ2-5, with D perhaps TRBD2 (7 bases). The source of this sequence is a female donor with multiple sclerosis, enrolled in a pregnancy study. The material sequenced was CD8+ T cells from peripheral blood mononuclear cells, taken before pregnancy. CDR3 region: CACRGGETQYF. The CDR3 DNA is TGTGCCTGTAGGGGGGGAGAGACCCAGTACTTC.